The clone carrying this TCR beta chain has only one observation. This sample is part of a study of blood T cell repertoires in COVID-19. Across the whole study: Sites across the United States, Italy and Spain contributed samples from acute and convalescent COVID-19. The analysed material was cDNA or gDNA that came from T cells, B-cell-depleted T cells, or PBMCs.

Using immunoSEQ multiplex PCR, the repertoire was profiled, and TCRdb retains in-frame clones only, with some absent. The top ten hold around 15% of the sample, which has approximately 220,000 clones, nearly 90% seen once. Germline-derived CDR1 and CDR2 are SGHAT and FQNNGV. Trimming at V came to 6 bases and at J to 0 bases, leaving 4 bases not matched to a gene. The CDR3 has 14 amino acids. The source material was PBMCs or T cells enriched from blood (not recorded which). This TCR was sampled from a man aged 30 to 45 who had been exposed to COVID-19. The J gene is TRBJ2-7, the V gene TRBV11-2; 8 nucleotides agree with TRBD1. CDR3 residues: CASRQDRASYEQYF. The CDR3 bases are TGTGCCAGCAGACAGGACAGGGCCTCCTACGAGCAGTACTTC.